The 10 T cell receptor beta chains below were found in one sample sequenced in a study of technical replicates of blood from a handful of donors. Generated by immunoSEQ multiplex PCR, the TCRdb table keeps only in-frame clones and is missing some. The data contain tens of thousands of clones, approximately 90% of them singletons. Sequencing was done on a sample of PBMCs. These receptors were collected from a human donor in good health. Some clones in this sample may be carry-over from other donors' samples.

The V gene is TRBV29-1, the J gene TRBJ1-5; no firm D call. The CDR3 runs 15 residues. The V gene's germline CDR1 is SQVTM and CDR2 ANQGSEA. Trimming removed 5 bases from V and 3 bases from J, with 17 bases in between. CDR3 in amino acids: CSVIVAGGVNQPQHF. CDR3 nucleotide sequence: TGCAGCGTTATCGTGGCCGGCGGGGTCAATCAGCCCCAGCATTTT. Combining the CDR3 with reference TRBV29-1 and TRBJ1-5 gives the whole variable domain SAVISQKPSRDICQRGTSLTIQCQVDSQVTMMFWYRQQPGQSLTLIATANQGSEATYESGFVIDKFPISRPNLTFSTLTVSNMSPEDSSIYLCSVIVAGGVNQPQHFGDGTRLSIL.

The chain's CDR3 is CASSSRPLGLGGAGELFF. CDR3 nucleotide sequence: TGCGCCAGCAGCTCCCGCCCATTGGGACTAGGTGGTGCCGGGGAGCTGTTTTTT. The chain is built from TRBV5-1 and TRBJ2-2; 8 bases are a match to TRBD2. Germline V gene sequence: CDR1 SGHRS, CDR2 YFSETQ. Trimming removed 3 bases from V and 6 bases from J; junction bases left unmatched: 16. The CDR3 runs 18 residues.

The CDR3 DNA is TGTGCCAGCAGACAGGGGTTGGTCACTGAAGCTTTCTTT. It specifies CASRQGLVTEAFF. The chain combines TRBV7-9 with TRBJ1-1; 7 nucleotides line up with TRBD1. CDR1 is SEHNR and CDR2 is FQNEAQ in the germline V gene (reference sequence). Losses at the gene ends were 6 bases for V and 4 bases for J; bases not matched to a gene: 5. The CDR3 spans 13 residues. The full variable domain, rest sourced from reference TRBV7-9 and TRBJ1-1, is DTGVSQNPRHKITKRGQNVTFRCDPISEHNRLYWYRQTLGQGPEFLTYFQNEAQLEKSRLLSDRFSAERPKGSFSTLEIQRTEQGDSAMYLCASRQGLVTEAFFGQGTRLTVV.

The V gene is TRBV10-3, the J gene TRBJ2-7, with D tentatively TRBD1 (6 bases). There are 11 residues in the CDR3. CDR1 and CDR2 from the germline V gene are ENHRY and SYGVKD. Trimming removed 10 bases at V and 7 bases at J, with 14 bases between. The CDR3 here is CASRDTLEQYF. Here the CDR3 DNA reads TGTGCCAGCCGGGACACCTTGGAGCAGTACTTC.

The rearrangement joins TRBV6-5 to TRBJ2-7; D may be TRBD2 (7 bases). This CDR3 has 15 residues. V lost 2 bases and J 7 bases, leaving 18 bases between the germline ends. Germline-derived CDR1 and CDR2 are MNHEY and SVGAGI. The CDR3 protein is CASSYGGARLGEQYF. CDR3 bases: TGTGCCAGCAGTTACGGGGGGGCCCGTCTAGGGGAGCAGTACTTC.

The gene calls are TRBV25-1 and TRBJ2-3; 7 bases map to TRBD2. This CDR3 is built from 14 residues. J was trimmed by 7 bases and V by 2 bases; bases with no gene match: 6. Germline-derived CDR1 and CDR2 are MGHDK and SYGVNS. Written as DNA, the CDR3 is TGTGCCAGCAGTGAACGGGGAGGGTGGTATACGCAGTATTTT. It translates to CASSERGGWYTQYF. The full variable domain, in which reference TRBV25-1 and TRBJ2-3 provide the parts outside the CDR3, is EADIYQTPRYLVIGTGKKITLECSQTMGHDKMYWYQQDPGMELHLIHYSYGVNSTEKGDLSSESTVSRIRTEHFPLTLESARPSHTSQYLCASSERGGWYTQYFGPGTRLTVL.

The chain joins TRBV6-1 to TRBJ2-7, with D hard to call. The CDR3 is 14 amino acids. With 5 bases removed from V and 0 bases from J, the gap between germline ends came to 11 bases. Germline CDR1 and CDR2: MNHNS and SASEGT. The CDR3 DNA follows: TGTGCCAGCAGTCCCTCCTACTCCTCCTACGAGCAGTACTTC. Its translation is CASSPSYSSYEQYF.

The gene calls are TRBV30 and TRBJ1-3; no clear D. V was pared by 0 bases and J by 0 bases, with 3 bases between. Germline values: CDR1 GTSNPN, CDR2 SVGIG (reference sequence). The CDR3 is made up of 13 amino acids. CDR3: CAWSVNSGNTIYF. As DNA, the CDR3 is TGTGCCTGGAGTGTCAACTCTGGAAACACCATATATTTT. The full variable domain, in which reference TRBV30 and TRBJ1-3 provide the parts outside the CDR3, is SQTIHQWPATLVQPVGSPLSLECTVEGTSNPNLYWYRQAAGRGLQLLFYSVGIGQISSEVPQNLSASRPQDRQFILSSKKLLLSDSGFYLCAWSVNSGNTIYFGEGSWLTVV.

The chain carries TRBV7-9 and TRBJ2-7, with 10 positions matching TRBD2. The V gene's germline CDR1 is SEHNR and CDR2 FQNEAQ (reference sequence). The CDR3 sequence is 16 residues long. The J segment lost 6 bases and the V segment lost 0 bases, leaving 8 bases of the junction unmatched. CDR3 bases: TGTGCCAGCAGCTTAGCGTCAGCGGGAGGGCACCCCGAGCAGTACTTC. It specifies CASSLASAGGHPEQYF. Together with reference TRBV7-9 and TRBJ2-7, the CDR3 gives the full variable domain: DTGVSQNPRHKITKRGQNVTFRCDPISEHNRLYWYRQTLGQGPEFLTYFQNEAQLEKSRLLSDRFSAERPKGSFSTLEIQRTEQGDSAMYLCASSLASAGGHPEQYFGPGTRLTVT.

The J gene is TRBJ2-7, the V gene TRBV5-4; D not certain. Germline loops: CDR1 SGHNT, CDR2 YYREEE (reference sequence). V lost 5 bases and J 2 bases, leaving 8 bases between the germline ends. This CDR3 comprises 12 residues. As DNA, the CDR3 is TGTGCCAGCAGTCGTAATACCTACGAGCAGTACTTC. Encoded protein: CASSRNTYEQYF.